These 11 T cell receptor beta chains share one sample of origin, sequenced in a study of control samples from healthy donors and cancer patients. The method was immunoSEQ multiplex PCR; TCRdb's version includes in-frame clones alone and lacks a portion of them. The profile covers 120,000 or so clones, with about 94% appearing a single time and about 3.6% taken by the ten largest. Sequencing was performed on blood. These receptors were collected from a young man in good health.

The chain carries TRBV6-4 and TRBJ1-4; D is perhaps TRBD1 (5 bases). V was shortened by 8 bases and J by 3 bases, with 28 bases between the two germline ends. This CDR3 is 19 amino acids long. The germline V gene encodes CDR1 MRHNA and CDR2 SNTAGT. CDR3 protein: CASDTRPRKPLGANEKLFF. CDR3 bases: TGTGCCAGCGACACCCGGCCACGTAAGCCGCTGGGGGCTAATGAAAAACTGTTTTTT.

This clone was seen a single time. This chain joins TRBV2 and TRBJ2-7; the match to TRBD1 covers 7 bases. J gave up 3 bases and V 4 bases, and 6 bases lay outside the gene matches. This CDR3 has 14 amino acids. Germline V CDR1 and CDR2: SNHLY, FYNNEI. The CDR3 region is CASSVQGSYYEQYF. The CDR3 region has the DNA TGTGCCAGCAGTGTACAGGGGTCTTACTACGAGCAGTACTTC.

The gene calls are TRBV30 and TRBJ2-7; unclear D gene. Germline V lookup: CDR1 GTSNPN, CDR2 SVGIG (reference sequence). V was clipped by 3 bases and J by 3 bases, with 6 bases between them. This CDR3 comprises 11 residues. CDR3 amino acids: CAWRTSYEQYF. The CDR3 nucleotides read TGTGCCTGGAGAACGAGCTACGAGCAGTACTTC.

In nucleotides, the CDR3 is TGTGCCAGCAGCATTCAGCCGGGACAGGGTAGCTACACCTTC. Protein: CASSIQPGQGSYTF. This sequence joins TRBV7-9 and TRBJ1-2, with 9 bases identical to TRBD1. Germline V CDR1 and CDR2: SEHNR, FQNEAQ (reference sequence). The CDR3 spans 14 residues. The ends lost 5 bases at V and 9 bases at J; junction bases unmatched: 10.

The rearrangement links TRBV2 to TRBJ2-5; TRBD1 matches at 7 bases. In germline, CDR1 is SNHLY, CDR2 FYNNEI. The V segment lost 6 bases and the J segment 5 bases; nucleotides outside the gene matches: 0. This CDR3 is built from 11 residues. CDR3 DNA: TGTGCCAGCAGGGACAGGGAGACCCAGTACTTC. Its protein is CASRDRETQYF.

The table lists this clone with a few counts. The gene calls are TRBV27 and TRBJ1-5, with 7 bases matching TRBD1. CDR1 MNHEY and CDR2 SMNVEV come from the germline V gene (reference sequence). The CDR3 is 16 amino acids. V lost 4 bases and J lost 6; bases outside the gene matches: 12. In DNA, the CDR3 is TGTGCCAGCAGTTCCGCAGACAGGGTAGGAAGTCAGCCCCAGCATTTT. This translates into CASSSADRVGSQPQHF.

CDR3 in amino acids: CASSLAGSGGEQFF. DNA for the CDR3: TGCGCCAGCAGCTTGGCCGGGTCCGGGGGGGAGCAGTTCTTC. The chain employs TRBV5-1 and TRBJ2-1; TRBD2 matches 7 bases. CDR1 SGHRS and CDR2 YFSETQ come from the germline V gene. With 0 bases clipped from V and 10 bases from J, the junction kept 7 bases outside the gene matches. The CDR3 contains 14 residues.

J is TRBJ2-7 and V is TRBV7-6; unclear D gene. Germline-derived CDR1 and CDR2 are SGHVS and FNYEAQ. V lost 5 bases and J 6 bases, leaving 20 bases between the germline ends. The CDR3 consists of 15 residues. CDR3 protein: CASSPDAGRSGEQYF. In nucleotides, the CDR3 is TGTGCCAGCAGCCCAGACGCAGGACGCTCCGGCGAGCAGTACTTC.

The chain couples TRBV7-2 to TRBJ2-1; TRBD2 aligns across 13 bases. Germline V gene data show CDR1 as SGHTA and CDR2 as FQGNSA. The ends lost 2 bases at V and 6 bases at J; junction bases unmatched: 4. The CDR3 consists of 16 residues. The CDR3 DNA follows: TGTGCCAGCAGCTTAAGGGGACTAGCGGGGCTCAATGAGCAGTTCTTC. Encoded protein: CASSLRGLAGLNEQFF.

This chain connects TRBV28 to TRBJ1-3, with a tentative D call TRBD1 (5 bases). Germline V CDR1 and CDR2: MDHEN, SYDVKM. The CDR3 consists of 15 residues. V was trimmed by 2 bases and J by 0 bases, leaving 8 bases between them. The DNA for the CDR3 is TGTGCCAGCAGTTTAGGCGGGGCCTCTGGAAACACCATATATTTT. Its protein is CASSLGGASGNTIYF.

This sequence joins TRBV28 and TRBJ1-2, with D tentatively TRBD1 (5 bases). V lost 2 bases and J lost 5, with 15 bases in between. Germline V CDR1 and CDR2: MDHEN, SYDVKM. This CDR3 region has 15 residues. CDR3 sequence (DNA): TGTGCCAGCAGTTTACCCGGCCTGGGGGAGTATGGCTACACCTTC. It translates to CASSLPGLGEYGYTF.